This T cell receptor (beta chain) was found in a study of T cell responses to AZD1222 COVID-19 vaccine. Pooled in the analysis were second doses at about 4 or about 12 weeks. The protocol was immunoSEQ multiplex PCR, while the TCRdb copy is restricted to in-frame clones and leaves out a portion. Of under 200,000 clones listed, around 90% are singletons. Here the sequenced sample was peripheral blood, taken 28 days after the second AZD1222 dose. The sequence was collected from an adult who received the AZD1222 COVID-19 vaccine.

The CDR3: CASSYSGLTETQYF. The CDR3, as DNA: TGTGCCAGCAGTTACTCGGGTTTAACGGAGACCCAGTACTTC. The chain uses TRBV6-2 or TRBV6-3 and TRBJ2-5; D remains ambiguous. V was clipped by 0 bases and J by 5 bases, with 10 bases between them. The CDR3 runs 14 residues. Per the germline V gene, CDR1 is MNHEY and CDR2 is SVGEGT.